The T cell receptor (beta chain) described here comes from a study of blood T cell repertoires in COVID-19. Looking at the study overall: PBMCs, B-cell-depleted T cells, or T cells provided the cDNA or gDNA that made up the material.

In the authors' workflow: Reference gene primer amplification gave estimated nucleated cell counts. The repertoire was sequenced with immunoSEQ multiplex PCR; TCRdb's copy has only in-frame clones and lacks some. V and J calls and clone size are those listed in that table; D and trimming were worked out from the DNA. The sample holds tens of thousands of clones; roughly 87% are singletons and the top ten take 0.95% to 1.3%. Looked up from germline, CDR1 is SEHNR and CDR2 is FQNEAQ (reference sequence). The CDR3 runs to 16 residues. Trimming removed 5 bases from V and 2 bases from J; junction bases left unmatched: 7.

The chain joins TRBV7-9 to TRBJ2-2; 8 bases align to TRBD2. This receptor was taken from a woman between 45 and 60 years old in a cohort sampled during active COVID-19. Material: peripheral blood. The CDR3 DNA sequence: TGTGCCAGCAGCGCCGGACTAGCTTTCAACACCGGGGAGCTGTTTTTT. This codes for CASSAGLAFNTGELFF.